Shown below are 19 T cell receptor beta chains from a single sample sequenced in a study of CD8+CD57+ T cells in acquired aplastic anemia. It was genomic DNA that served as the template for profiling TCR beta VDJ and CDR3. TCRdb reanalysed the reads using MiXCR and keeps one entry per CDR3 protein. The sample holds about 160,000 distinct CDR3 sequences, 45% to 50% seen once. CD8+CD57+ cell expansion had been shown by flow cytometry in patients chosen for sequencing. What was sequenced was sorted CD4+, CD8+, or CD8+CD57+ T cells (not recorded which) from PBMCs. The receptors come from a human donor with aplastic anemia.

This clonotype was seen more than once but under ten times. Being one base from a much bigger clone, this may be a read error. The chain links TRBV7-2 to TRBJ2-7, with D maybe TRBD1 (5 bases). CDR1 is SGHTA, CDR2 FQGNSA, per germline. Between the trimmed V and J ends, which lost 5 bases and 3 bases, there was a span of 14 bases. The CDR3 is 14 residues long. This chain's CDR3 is CASSGQATVYEQYF. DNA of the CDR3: TGTGCCAGCAGCGGACAAGCAACAGTCTACGAGCAGTACTTC.

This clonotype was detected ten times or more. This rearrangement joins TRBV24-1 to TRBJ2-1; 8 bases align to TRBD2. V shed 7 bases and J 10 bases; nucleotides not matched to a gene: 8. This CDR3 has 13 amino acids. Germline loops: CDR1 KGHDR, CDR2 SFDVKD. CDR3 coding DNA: TGTGCCACCAGCCCCGCGGGGGGAAGGGAGCAGTTCTTC. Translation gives CATSPAGGREQFF.

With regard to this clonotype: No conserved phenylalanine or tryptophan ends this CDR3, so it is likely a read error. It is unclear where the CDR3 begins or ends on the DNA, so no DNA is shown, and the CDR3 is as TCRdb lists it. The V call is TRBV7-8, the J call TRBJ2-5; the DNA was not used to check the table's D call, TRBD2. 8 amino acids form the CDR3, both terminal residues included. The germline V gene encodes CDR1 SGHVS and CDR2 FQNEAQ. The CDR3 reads CASSCPYS.

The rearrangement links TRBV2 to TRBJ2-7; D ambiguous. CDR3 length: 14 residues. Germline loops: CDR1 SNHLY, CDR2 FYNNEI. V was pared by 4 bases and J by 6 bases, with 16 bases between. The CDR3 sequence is CASSVGPSSAEQYF. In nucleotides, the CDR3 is TGTGCCAGCAGTGTTGGACCCAGTAGTGCCGAGCAGTACTTC.

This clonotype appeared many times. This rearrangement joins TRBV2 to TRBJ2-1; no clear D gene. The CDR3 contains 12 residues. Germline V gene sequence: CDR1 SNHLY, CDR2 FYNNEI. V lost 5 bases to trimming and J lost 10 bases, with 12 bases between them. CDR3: CASSISSLEQFF. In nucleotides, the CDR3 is TGTGCCAGCAGTATATCTTCCCTGGAGCAGTTCTTC. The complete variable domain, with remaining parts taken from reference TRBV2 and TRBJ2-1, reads EPEVTQTPSHQVTQMGQEVILRCVPISNHLYFYWYRQILGQKVEFLVSFYNNEISEKSEIFDDQFSVERPDGSNFTLKIRSTKLEDSAMYFCASSISSLEQFFGPGTRLTVL.

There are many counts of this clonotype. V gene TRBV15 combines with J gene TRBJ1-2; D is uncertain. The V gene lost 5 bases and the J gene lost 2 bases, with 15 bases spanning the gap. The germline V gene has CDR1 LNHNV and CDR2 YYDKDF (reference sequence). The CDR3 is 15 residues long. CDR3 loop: CATSLGREPNYGYTF. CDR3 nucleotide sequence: TGTGCCACCAGCCTGGGTAGGGAGCCGAACTATGGCTACACCTTC.

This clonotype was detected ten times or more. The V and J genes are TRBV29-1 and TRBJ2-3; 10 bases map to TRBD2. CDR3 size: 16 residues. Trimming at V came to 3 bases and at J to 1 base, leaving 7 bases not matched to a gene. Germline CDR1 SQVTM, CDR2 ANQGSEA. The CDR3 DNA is TGCAGCGTTGATACTAGCGGGACTGCTCGCACAGATACGCAGTATTTT. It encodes CSVDTSGTARTDTQYF.

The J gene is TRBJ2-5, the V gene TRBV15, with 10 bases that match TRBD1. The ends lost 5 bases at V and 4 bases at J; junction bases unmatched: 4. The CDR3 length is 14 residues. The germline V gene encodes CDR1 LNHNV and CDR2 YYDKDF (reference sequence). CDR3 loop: CATSGDRGGETQYF. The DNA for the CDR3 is TGTGCCACCAGCGGGGACAGGGGCGGAGAGACCCAGTACTTC.

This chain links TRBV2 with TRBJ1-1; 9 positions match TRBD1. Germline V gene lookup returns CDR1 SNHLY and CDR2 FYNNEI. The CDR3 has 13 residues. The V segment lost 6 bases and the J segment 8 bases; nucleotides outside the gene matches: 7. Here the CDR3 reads CASSADRGREAFF. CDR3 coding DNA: TGTGCCAGCAGCGCGGACAGGGGCAGGGAAGCTTTCTTT.

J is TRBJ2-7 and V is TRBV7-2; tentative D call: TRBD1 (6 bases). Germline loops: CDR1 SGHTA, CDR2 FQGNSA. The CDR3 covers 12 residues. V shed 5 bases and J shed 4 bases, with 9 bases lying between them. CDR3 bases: TGTGCCAGCAGCACGACAGGTTACGAGCAGTACTTC. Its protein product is CASSTTGYEQYF.

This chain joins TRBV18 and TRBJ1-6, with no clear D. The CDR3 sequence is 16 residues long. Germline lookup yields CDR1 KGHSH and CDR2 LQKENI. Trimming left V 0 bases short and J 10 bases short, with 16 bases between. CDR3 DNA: TGTGCCAGCTCACCACCGGGGAGCACTCTAACCTCACCCCTCCACTTT. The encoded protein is CASSPPGSTLTSPLHF.

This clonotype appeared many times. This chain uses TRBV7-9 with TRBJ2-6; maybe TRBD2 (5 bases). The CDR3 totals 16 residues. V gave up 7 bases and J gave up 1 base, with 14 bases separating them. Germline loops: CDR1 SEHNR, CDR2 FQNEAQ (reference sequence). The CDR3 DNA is TGTGCCAGCACCTCCCGGGATCAATCTGGGGCCAACGTCCTGACTTTC. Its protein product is CASTSRDQSGANVLTF.

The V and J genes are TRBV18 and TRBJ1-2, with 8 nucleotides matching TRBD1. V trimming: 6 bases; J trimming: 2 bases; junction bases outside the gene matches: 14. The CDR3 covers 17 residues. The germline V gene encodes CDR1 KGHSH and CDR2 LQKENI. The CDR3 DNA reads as TGTGCCAGCTCCAGGGGGACAGGCCCAGTGGGGAACTATGGCTACACCTTC. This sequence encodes CASSRGTGPVGNYGYTF.

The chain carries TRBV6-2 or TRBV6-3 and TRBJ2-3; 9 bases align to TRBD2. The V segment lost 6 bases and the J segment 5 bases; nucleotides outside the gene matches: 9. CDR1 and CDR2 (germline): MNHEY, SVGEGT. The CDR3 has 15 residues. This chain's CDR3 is CASSTPGLAEDTQYF. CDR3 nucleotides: TGTGCCAGCAGCACCCCGGGACTAGCAGAAGATACGCAGTATTTT.

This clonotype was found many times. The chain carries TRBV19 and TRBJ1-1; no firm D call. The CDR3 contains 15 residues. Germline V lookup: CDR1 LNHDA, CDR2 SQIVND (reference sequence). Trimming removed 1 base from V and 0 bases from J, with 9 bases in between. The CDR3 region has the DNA TGTGCCAGTAGTATAGGTCCGGGGTTGAACACTGAAGCTTTCTTT. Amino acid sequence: CASSIGPGLNTEAFF.

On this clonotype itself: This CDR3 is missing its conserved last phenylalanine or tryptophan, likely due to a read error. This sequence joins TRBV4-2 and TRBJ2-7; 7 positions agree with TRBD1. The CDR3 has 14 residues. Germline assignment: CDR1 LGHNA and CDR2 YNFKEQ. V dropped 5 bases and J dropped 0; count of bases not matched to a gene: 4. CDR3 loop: CASSLGDSSYEQYS. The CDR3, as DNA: TGTGCCAGCAGCTTGGGGGACAGCTCCTACGAGCAGTACTCT.

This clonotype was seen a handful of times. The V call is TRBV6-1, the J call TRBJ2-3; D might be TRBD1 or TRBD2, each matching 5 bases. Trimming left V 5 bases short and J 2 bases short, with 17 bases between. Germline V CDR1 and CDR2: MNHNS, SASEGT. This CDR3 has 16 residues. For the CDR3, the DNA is TGTGCCAGCAGTCCCCCGGCTTTGGGGGACACAGATACGCAGTATTTT. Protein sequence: CASSPPALGDTDTQYF.

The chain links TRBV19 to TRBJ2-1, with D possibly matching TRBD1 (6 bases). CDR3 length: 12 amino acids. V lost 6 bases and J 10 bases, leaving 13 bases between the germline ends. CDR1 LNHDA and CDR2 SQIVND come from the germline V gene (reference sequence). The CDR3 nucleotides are TGTGCCAGTAGCTTTAACGACAGGGAGCAGTTCTTC. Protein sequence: CASSFNDREQFF.

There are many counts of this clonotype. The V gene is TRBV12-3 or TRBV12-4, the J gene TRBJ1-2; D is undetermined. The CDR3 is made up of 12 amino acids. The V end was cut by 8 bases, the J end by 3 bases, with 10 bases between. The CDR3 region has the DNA TGTGCCAGCGGTCCGGCGGACTATGGCTACACCTTC. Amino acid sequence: CASGPADYGYTF.